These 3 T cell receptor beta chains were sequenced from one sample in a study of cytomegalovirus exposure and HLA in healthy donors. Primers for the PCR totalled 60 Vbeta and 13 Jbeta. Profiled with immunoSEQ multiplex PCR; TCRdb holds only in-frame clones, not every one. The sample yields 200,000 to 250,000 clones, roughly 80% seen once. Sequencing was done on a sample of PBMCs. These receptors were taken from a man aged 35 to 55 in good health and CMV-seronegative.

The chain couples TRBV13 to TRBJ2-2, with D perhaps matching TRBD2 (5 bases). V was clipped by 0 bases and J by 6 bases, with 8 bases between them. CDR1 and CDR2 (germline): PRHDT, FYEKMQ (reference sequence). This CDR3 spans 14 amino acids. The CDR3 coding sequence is TGTGCCAGCAGCTTAGGACGGGGTGCCGGGGAGCTGTTTTTT. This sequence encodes CASSLGRGAGELFF. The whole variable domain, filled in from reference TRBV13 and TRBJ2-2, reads AAGVIQSPRHLIKEKRETATLKCYPIPRHDTVYWYQQGPGQDPQFLISFYEKMQSDKGSIPDRFSAQQFSDYHSELNMSSLELGDSALYFCASSLGRGAGELFFGEGSRLTVL.

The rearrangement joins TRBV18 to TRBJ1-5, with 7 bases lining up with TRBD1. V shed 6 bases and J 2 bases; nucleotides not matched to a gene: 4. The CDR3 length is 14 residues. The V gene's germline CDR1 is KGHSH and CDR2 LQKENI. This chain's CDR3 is CASSLQGGNQPQHF. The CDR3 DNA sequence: TGTGCCAGCTCCCTTCAGGGGGGCAATCAGCCCCAGCATTTT. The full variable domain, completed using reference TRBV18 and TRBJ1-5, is NAGVMQNPRHLVRRRGQEARLRCSPMKGHSHVYWYRQLPEEGLKFMVYLQKENIIDESGMPKERFSAEFPKEGPSILRIQQVVRGDSAAYFCASSLQGGNQPQHFGDGTRLSIL.

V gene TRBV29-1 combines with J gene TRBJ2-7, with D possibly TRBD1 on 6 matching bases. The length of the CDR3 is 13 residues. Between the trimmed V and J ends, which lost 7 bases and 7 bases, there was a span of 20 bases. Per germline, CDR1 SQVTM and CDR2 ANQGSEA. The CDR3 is CSASTGTPKEQYF. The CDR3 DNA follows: TGCAGCGCATCCACCGGGACACCTAAAGAGCAGTACTTC.